This T cell receptor (beta chain) stems from a study of OX40 agonist ivuxolimab in advanced cancers. For the study in its entirety: Ivuxolimab was an agonistic, fully human IgG2 monoclonal antibody directed against OX40 (CD134), a costimulatory receptor. Intravenous ivuxolimab was administered to patients every 2 weeks at six dose levels: 0.01, 0.1, 0.3, 1.5, 3 and 10 mg/kg. The dose-escalation cohort was 80% to 90% male with a mean age of about 65 years, ranging from roughly 20 to 80. Partial responses occurred in three dose-escalation patients: two with cutaneous melanoma and one with hepatocellular carcinoma. Peripheral TCRbeta sequencing aimed to test whether ivuxolimab altered TCR sequence diversity and caused clonal T-cell expansion. Among the 50 to 55 dose-escalation patients, around 20 had hepatocellular carcinoma, about 15 melanoma, 9 renal cell carcinoma and 9 head and neck cancer. The paper covers the monotherapy dose-escalation part of the phase I ivuxolimab trial, which included N ≈ 50 patients. Patients were allowed to have had prior anti-PD-1, anti-PD-L1 or anti-CTLA-4 therapy, and approximately 37% of the dose-escalation patients had been treated with checkpoint inhibitors. Points the paper makes about the study in general: After ivuxolimab, CD8+ T cells had more expanded clones than CD4+ T cells on average. Low levels of normalized T-cell clonal expansion were also seen in some patients who did not respond. Which antigens the clonally expanded peripheral T cells were specific for was not determined. At doses of 0.1 to 3.0 mg/kg, clonal expansion of both CD4+ and CD8+ T cells in blood was seen between baseline and week 6. In the 0.1-3.0 mg/kg groups, partial responders had among the lowest normalized peripheral clonal expansion, particularly in CD8+ T cells.

The trial excluded patients who had a history of autoimmune disease or were on systemic immunosuppression. Peripheral blood for TCR sequencing was drawn from every dose cohort at baseline, at cycle 4 day 1 and at cycle 7 day 1. The samples were drawn from a first-in-human, open-label, multicenter phase I dose-escalation trial of ivuxolimab. Adults with locally advanced or metastatic head and neck squamous cell, hepatocellular, melanoma or renal cell carcinoma were enrolled in the trial. Before TCR sequencing, CD4+ and CD8+ T cells were separately sorted from peripheral blood. This clone is a singleton in its sample. There is no known antigen for this receptor. The input lacks base qualities; no much larger clone sits a single base away. To sequence the TCRbeta CDR3 region, genomic DNA was isolated from the sorted cells. TCRbeta CDR3 regions were sequenced using the immunoSEQ Assay. TCRdb took over this immuneACCESS table, retaining in-frame rearrangements with V and J assigned. Such tables are incomplete; in checked studies, under half of the missing clones stem from an unresolved V gene, and the remainder is unexplained. Within this sample are 80,000 to 100,000 clones, with around 94% of them counted one time only. The top ten clonotypes cover about 2.6% of the sample.

From the cysteine up to the phenylalanine, the CDR3 has a length of 16 residues. This entry keeps only the CDR3 DNA: 48 bases, framed from base 1. Germline trimming amounts to 5 bases on V and 5 bases on J, with 13 as the count of junction bases outside the gene matches. The germline V gene (reference sequence) supplies CDR1 SEHNR and CDR2 FQNEAQ. The sequence was collected from an adult with an advanced solid tumor such as melanoma, head and neck, liver or kidney cancer. The rearranged segments are TRBV7-9 and TRBJ1-1, and 8 bases in between align with TRBD1. The sample here was CD4+ or CD8+ T cells sorted from blood, taken in a trial of the OX40 agonist ivuxolimab. The nucleotide sequence reads TGTGCCAGCAGCCCTGGACAGGGTGAATTGGATACTGAAGCTTTCTTT. This translates into CASSPGQGELDTEAFF.